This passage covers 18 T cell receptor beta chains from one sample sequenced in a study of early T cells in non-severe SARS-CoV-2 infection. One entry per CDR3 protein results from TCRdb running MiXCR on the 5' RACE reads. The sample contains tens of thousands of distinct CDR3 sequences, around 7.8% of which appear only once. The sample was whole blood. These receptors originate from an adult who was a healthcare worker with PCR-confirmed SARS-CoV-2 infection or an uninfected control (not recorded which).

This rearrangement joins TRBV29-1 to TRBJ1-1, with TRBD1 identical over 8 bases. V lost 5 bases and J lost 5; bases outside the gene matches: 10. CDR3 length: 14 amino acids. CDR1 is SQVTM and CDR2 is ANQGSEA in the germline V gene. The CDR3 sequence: CSVLWSGGLTEAFF. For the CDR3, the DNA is TGCAGCGTTCTTTGGTCAGGGGGCTTAACTGAAGCTTTCTTT. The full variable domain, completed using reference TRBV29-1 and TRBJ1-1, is SAVISQKPSRDICQRGTSLTIQCQVDSQVTMMFWYRQQPGQSLTLIATANQGSEATYESGFVIDKFPISRPNLTFSTLTVSNMSPEDSSIYLCSVLWSGGLTEAFFGQGTRLTVV.

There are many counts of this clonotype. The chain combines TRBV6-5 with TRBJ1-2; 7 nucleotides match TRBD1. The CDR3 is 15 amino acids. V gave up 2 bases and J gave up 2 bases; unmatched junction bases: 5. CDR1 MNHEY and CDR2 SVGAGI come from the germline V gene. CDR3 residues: CASSYAPTGNYGYTF. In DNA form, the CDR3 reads TGTGCCAGCAGTTACGCCCCGACAGGGAACTATGGCTACACCTTC.

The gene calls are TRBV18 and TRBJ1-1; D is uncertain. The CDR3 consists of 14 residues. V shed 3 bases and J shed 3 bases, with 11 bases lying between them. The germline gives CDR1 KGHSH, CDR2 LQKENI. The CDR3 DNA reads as TGTGCCAGCTCACCGCAGGAGATATACACTGAAGCTTTCTTT. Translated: CASSPQEIYTEAFF.

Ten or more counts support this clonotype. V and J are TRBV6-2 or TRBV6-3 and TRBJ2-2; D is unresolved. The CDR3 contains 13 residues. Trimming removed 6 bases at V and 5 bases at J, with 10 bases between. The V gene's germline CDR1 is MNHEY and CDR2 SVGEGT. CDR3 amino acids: CASSFTRTGELFF. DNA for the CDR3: TGTGCCAGCAGCTTTACTCGTACCGGGGAGCTGTTTTTT.

CDR3 residues: CASSPYMGGPPYEQYF. The CDR3 coding sequence is TGTGCCAGCAGCCCATATATGGGGGGTCCCCCTTACGAGCAGTACTTC. The rearrangement links TRBV5-6 to TRBJ2-7; possible D gene TRBD2, 6 bases. Germline lookup yields CDR1 SGHDT and CDR2 YYEEEE. With 4 bases removed from V and 4 bases from J, the gap between germline ends came to 21 bases. The length of the CDR3 is 16 residues.

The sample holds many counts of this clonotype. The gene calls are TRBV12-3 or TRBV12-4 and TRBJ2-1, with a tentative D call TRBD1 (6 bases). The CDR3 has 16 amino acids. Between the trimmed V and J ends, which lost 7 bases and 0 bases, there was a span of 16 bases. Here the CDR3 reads CASTKYRVGSYNEQFF. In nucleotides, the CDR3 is TGTGCCAGCACCAAATACAGGGTTGGCTCCTACAATGAGCAGTTCTTC.

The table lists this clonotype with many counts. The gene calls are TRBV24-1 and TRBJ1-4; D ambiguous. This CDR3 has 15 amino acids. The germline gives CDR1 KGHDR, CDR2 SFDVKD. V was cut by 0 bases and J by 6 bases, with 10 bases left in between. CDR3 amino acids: CATSDLKEWDEKLFF. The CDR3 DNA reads TGTGCCACCAGTGATTTGAAGGAGTGGGATGAAAAACTGTTTTTT.

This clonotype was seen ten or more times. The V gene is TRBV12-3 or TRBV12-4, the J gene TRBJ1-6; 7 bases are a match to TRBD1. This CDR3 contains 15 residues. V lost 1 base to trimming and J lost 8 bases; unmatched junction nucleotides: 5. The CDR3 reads CASSLGQGWDSPLHF. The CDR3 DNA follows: TGTGCCAGCAGTTTAGGACAGGGTTGGGATTCACCCCTCCACTTT.

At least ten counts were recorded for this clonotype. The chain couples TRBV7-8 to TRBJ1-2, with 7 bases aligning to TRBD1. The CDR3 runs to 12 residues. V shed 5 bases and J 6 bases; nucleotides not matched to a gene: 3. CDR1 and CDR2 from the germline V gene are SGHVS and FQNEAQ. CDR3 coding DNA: TGTGCCAGCAGCCCGGGACAGCATGGCTACACCTTC. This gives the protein CASSPGQHGYTF.

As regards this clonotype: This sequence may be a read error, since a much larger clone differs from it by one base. The CDR3 loop is CSGGRGNQPPHF. CDR3 nucleotides: TGCAGTGGCGGAAGAGGCAATCAGCCCCCGCATTTT. V gene TRBV20-1 combines with J gene TRBJ1-5; D uncertain. The V gene's germline CDR1 is DFQATT and CDR2 SNEGSKA (reference sequence). The CDR3 has 12 residues.

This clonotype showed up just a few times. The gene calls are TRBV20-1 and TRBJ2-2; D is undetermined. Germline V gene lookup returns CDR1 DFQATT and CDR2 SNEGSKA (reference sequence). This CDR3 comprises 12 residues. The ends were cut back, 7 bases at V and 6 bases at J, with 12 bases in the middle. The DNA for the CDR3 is TGCAGTGTAGAACAGCCCGCCGGGGAGCTGTTTTTT. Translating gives CSVEQPAGELFF.

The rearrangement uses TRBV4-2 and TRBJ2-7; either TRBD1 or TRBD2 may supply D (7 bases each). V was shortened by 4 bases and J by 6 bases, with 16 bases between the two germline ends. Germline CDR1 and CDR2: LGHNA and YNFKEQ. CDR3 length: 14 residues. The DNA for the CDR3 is TGTGCCAGCAGCCCCCCAGGGGGGGGTCTCGAGCAGTACTTC. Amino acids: CASSPPGGGLEQYF.

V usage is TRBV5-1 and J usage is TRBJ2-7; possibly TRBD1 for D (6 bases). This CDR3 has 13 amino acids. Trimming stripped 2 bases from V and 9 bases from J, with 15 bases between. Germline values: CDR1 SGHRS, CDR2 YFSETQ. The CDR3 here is CASSFGQYERQYF. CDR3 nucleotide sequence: TGCGCCAGCAGCTTTGGACAGTACGAGCGGCAGTACTTC.

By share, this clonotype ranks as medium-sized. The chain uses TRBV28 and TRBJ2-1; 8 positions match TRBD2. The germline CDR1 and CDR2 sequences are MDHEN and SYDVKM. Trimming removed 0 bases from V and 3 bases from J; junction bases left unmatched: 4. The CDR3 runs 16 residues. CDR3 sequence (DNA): TGTGCCAGCAGTTTATGGTTGCGGGGGGACTACAATGAGCAGTTCTTC. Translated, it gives CASSLWLRGDYNEQFF.

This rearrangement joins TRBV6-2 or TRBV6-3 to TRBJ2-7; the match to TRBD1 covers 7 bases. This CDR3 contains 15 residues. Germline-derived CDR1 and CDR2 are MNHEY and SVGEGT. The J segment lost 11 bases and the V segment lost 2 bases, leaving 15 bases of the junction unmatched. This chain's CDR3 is CASSYRGTDVSPEYF. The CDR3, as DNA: TGTGCCAGCAGTTACAGGGGGACAGACGTCTCTCCGGAGTACTTC.

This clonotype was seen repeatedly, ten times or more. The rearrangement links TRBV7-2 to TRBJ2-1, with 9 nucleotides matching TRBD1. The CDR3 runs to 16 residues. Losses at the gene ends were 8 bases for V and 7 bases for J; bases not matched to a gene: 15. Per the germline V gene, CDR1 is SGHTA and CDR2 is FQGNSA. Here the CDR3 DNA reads TGTGCCAGCCAAGCCAACCCGGGACAGGGAGCAAATGAGCAGTTCTTC. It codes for CASQANPGQGANEQFF.

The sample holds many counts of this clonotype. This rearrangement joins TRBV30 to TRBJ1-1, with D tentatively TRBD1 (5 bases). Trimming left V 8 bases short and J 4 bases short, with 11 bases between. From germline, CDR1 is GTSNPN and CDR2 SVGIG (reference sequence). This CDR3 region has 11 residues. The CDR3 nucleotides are TGTGCCGGCCGACAGATCACTGAAGCTTTCTTT. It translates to CAGRQITEAFF.

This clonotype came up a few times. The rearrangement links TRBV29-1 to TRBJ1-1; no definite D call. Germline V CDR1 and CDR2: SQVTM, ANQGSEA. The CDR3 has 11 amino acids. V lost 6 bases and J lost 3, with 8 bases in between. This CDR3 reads CSVIGYTEAFF. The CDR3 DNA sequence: TGCAGCGTCATTGGGTACACTGAAGCTTTCTTT.